This T cell receptor (beta chain) was identified during a study of T-cell memory formation after mild COVID-19. Study-level findings and limits: Clones contracting day 15 to 85 were balanced CD4/CD8; later expanders leaned CD4+.

5'RACE with constant-segment primers built TCRalpha and TCRbeta cDNA libraries with UMIs. Each CDR3 protein gets one entry after TCRdb re-called the 5' RACE reads with MiXCR. This table holds 350,000 to 450,000 distinct CDR3 sequences, approximately 25% found once. The CDR3 runs to 17 residues. Germline loops: CDR1 MNHNS, CDR2 SASEGT. Trimming cost V 6 bases and J 7 bases, with 28 bases left between them. Notes on this clonotype: Antigen: not known.

The material sequenced was PBMCs or a T cell subset sorted from them (not recorded which). The clonotype was recovered from an adult woman who had mild COVID-19 (a few samples of this study predate the infection). Cell type and time point are not known. This sequence joins TRBV6-1 and TRBJ2-7; D perhaps matches TRBD2 (6 bases). For the CDR3, the DNA is TGTGCCAGCAGGGATGGAAGGAATAGCGGCGGCCCGGCGGAGCAGTACTTC. This encodes CASRDGRNSGGPAEQYF.